A single sample gave rise to the 7 T cell receptor beta chains below, sequenced in a study of blood T cells in healthy people across ages. Then a second PCR, running about 6 to 12 cycles, was carried out with a sample-barcoded 5' primer and a J-beta primer mix. TCRdb reanalysed the 5' RACE reads using MiXCR and keeps one entry per CDR3 protein. The table records roughly 1.9 million distinct CDR3 sequences, about two fifths of them present only once. The sequenced sample consisted of blood. These receptors came from a human donor in good health.

This clonotype was found a few times. This chain joins TRBV14 and TRBJ2-6; TRBD2 matches at 9 bases. The germline gives CDR1 SGHDN, CDR2 FVKESK. With V trimmed by 0 bases and J by 0 bases, 12 bases remained unmatched. This CDR3 contains 21 residues. The DNA of the CDR3 is TGTGCCAGCAGCCAAGAGCCCTTCTTGGGTAGCGGGGGCTCTGGGGCCAACGTCCTGACTTTC. Residues: CASSQEPFLGSGGSGANVLTF.

This clonotype was detected a few times. The chain uses TRBV7-2 and TRBJ2-3; possibly TRBD2 for D (6 bases). The V gene lost 5 bases and the J gene lost 3 bases, with 18 bases spanning the gap. The CDR3 has 16 amino acids. Germline lookup yields CDR1 SGHTA and CDR2 FQGNSA. Written as DNA, the CDR3 is TGTGCCAGCAGCCCGGGACTCTACCTTCCGACAGATACGCAGTATTTT. Protein product: CASSPGLYLPTDTQYF.

The chain combines TRBV12-3 or TRBV12-4 with TRBJ1-2; possibly TRBD1 for D (6 bases). V dropped 2 bases and J dropped 0 bases, with 10 bases sitting between them. The CDR3 loop spans 15 amino acids. The DNA for the CDR3 is TGTGCCAGCAGTTTAAGGGGGATGACTAACTATGGCTACACCTTC. It specifies CASSLRGMTNYGYTF.

This clonotype was detected only a few times. The chain combines TRBV20-1 with TRBJ2-5, with D uncertain. CDR1 is DFQATT and CDR2 is SNEGSKA in the germline V gene (reference sequence). This CDR3 is 13 amino acids long. Trimming left V 5 bases short and J 3 bases short, with 13 bases between. CDR3 amino acids: CSAPRNAKETQYF. The CDR3 coding sequence is TGCAGTGCTCCCCGGAACGCTAAAGAGACCCAGTACTTC.

In the case of this clonotype: A read error may account for a junction end that differs from germline. This chain links TRBV9 with TRBJ2-1; a weak D match, TRBD2 (7 bases). CDR1 and CDR2 from the germline V gene are SGDLS and YYNGEE. This CDR3 region has 15 residues. CDR3 amino acids: CASSEGGEIYNGQFF. The CDR3 DNA reads as TGTGCCAGCAGCGAGGGGGGGGAGATCTACAATGGGCAGTTCTTC. Full variable domain (missing parts from reference TRBV9 and TRBJ2-1): DSGVTQTPKHLITATGQRVTLRCSPRSGDLSVYWYQQSLDQGLQFLIQYYNGEERAKGNILERFSAQQFPDLHSELNLSSLELGDSALYFCASSEGGEIYNGQFFGPGTRLTVL.

The chain carries TRBV6-5 and TRBJ2-3; D call uncertain. The CDR3 contains 15 residues. V gave up 5 bases and J gave up 1 base, with 13 bases separating them. Germline CDR1 MNHEY, CDR2 SVGAGI. The CDR3, as DNA: TGTGCCAGCAGTCCCCGGTTAGATGGCACAGATACGCAGTATTTT. It is translated as CASSPRLDGTDTQYF.

This chain joins TRBV20-1 and TRBJ2-1, with TRBD2 identical over 10 bases. Germline values: CDR1 DFQATT, CDR2 SNEGSKA (reference sequence). The CDR3 is made up of 14 amino acids. V lost 6 bases to trimming and J lost 7 bases; unmatched junction nucleotides: 9. CDR3 region: CSARDLAGVNEQFF. In DNA form, the CDR3 reads TGCAGTGCCAGGGACCTAGCGGGGGTAAATGAGCAGTTCTTC.